This T cell receptor beta chain appears in the sequencing data of a study of blood T cell repertoires in COVID-19. Looking at the study overall: PBMCs, B-cell-depleted T cells, or T cells were the source of the cDNA or gDNA that made up the material.

Under the authors' procedure: Nucleated cell number was recorded as an estimate derived from reference gene primer amplification. Only in-frame clones appear in the TCRdb table, and some are missing; sequencing was by immunoSEQ multiplex PCR. That table gives V, J and clone size, and the DNA gave D and trimming. The table shows tens of thousands of clones, with around 81% occurring only once. In germline, CDR1 is KGHSH, CDR2 LQKENI. The V gene lost 4 bases and the J gene lost 7 bases, with 11 bases spanning the gap. The CDR3 has 13 amino acids. The chain employs TRBV18 and TRBJ1-5; D perhaps matches TRBD1 (5 bases). The clonotype comes from a human donor in a cohort sampled during active COVID-19. The sequenced sample was peripheral blood. CDR3 DNA: TGTGCCAGCTCACTGACAGTCCGACAGCCCCAGCATTTT. It translates to CASSLTVRQPQHF.